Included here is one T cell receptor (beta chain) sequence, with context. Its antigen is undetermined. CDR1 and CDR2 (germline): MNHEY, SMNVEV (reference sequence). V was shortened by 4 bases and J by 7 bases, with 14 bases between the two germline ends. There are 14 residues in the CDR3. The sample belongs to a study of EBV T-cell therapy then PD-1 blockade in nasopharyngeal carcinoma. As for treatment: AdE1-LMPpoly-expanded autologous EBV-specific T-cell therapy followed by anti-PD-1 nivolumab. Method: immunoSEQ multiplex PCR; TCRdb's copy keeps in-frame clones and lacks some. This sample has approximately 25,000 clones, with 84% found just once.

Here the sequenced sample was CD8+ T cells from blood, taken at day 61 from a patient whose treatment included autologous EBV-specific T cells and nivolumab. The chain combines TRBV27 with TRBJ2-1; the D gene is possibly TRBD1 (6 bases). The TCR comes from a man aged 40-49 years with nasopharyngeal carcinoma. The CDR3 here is CASSWGLVRNEQFF. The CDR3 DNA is TGTGCCAGCAGTTGGGGGCTAGTTAGGAATGAGCAGTTCTTC.